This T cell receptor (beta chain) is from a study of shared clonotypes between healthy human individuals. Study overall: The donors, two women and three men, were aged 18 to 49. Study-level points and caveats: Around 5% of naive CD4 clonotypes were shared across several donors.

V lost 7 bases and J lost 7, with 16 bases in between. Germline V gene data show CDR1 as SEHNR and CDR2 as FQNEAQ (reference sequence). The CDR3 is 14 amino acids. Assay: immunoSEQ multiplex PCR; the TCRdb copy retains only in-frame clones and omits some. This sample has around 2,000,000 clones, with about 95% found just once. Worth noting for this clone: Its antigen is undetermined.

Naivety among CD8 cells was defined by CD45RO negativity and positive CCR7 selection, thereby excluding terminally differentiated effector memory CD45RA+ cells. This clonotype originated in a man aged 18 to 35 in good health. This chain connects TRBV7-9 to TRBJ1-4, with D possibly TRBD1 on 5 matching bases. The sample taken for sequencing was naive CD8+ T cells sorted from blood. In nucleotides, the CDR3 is TGTGCCAGCAAACTCCGGGGGGATAGTGAAAAACTGTTTTTT. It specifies CASKLRGDSEKLFF.